This T cell receptor beta chain came from a study of cytomegalovirus exposure and HLA in healthy donors. This clone is a singleton in its sample. The antigen remains unidentified. Findings and limits, study-wide: Because they were indistinguishable, some V segments, including TRBV6-2 and TRBV6-3, were excluded.

V gave up 2 bases and J gave up 2 bases; unmatched junction bases: 6. This CDR3 is built from 16 residues. The germline gives CDR1 GTSNPN, CDR2 SVGIG (reference sequence). In the PCR, 60 Vbeta and 13 Jbeta primers were used. Profiling relied on immunoSEQ multiplex PCR, and the TCRdb table lists in-frame clones only, not all of them. This sample has 150,000 to 200,000 clones; 75% to 80% occur once, and the top ten carry 0.98%. The sequencing sample was made of PBMCs. The V and J genes are TRBV30 and TRBJ2-1, with 10 bases lining up with TRBD1. The source is a woman aged 45-65 years in good health and CMV-seropositive. CDR3 sequence: CAWSPPGTGAYNEQFF. CDR3 DNA sequence: TGTGCCTGGAGTCCTCCCGGGACAGGGGCCTACAATGAGCAGTTCTTC.